Below, one T cell receptor (beta chain) is given with its context. Its antigen is as yet unknown. The data were obtained in a study of T cells in pancreatic ductal adenocarcinoma. Sequencing used immunoSEQ multiplex PCR; TCRdb keeps in-frame clones, though not all of them. Of 7,500 to 9,000 clones listed, nearly 90% are singletons. Overall study results and limits: Blood had more productive templates and 6 to 9-fold more unique clonotypes than tumor. The resected cohort was biased toward the minority with early-stage disease.

V lost 0 bases and J lost 5; bases outside the gene matches: 7. The CDR3 sequence is 15 residues long. The germline gives CDR1 LGHNA, CDR2 YSLEER. Selected pancreatic ductal adenocarcinoma patients had undergone surgery without neoadjuvant therapy. The receptor was derived from a human donor with pancreatic ductal adenocarcinoma. The V call is TRBV4-3, the J call TRBJ2-7; 7 positions match TRBD2. The sample taken for sequencing was PBMCs. Here the CDR3 reads CASSQDRGVADEQYF. CDR3 nucleotide sequence: TGCGCCAGCAGCCAAGATCGGGGGGTAGCGGACGAGCAGTACTTC.